This TCR beta chain was recorded in a study of persistence of HIV-infected CD4 T cells. Of note for this clone: As yet, its antigen is unknown.

The stimulus was lysate of CMV-infected fibroblasts, 10 ug/mL. Responding CD4+ T cells were sorted by upregulation of both CD40 ligand and CD69. Stimulated PBMCs had first been depleted of CD8+ T cells. The immunoSEQ assay was version 4, run in survey mode. TCRdb's table, derived via immunoSEQ multiplex PCR, lists solely in-frame clones and lacks some. The sample holds approximately 6,800 clones, 79% seen once. Study-level points and caveats: Proviral oligoclonality tracked with TCR oligoclonality within the same sorted cells.

Looked up from germline, CDR1 is LGHDT and CDR2 is YNNKEL (reference sequence). V lost 2 bases and J lost 8, with 19 bases in between. This CDR3 contains 17 residues. This receptor was taken from an adult woman with HIV who was CMV-seropositive. The V call is TRBV3-1 (or the pseudogene TRBV3-2), the J call TRBJ1-6; D remains ambiguous. Sequenced here: CD4+ T cells sorted from PBMCs after approximately 19-hour stimulation, sampled from a patient who received antiretroviral therapy. As DNA, the CDR3 is TGTGCCAGCAGCCAAACTGGCGGACGCCAGGTATATTCACCCCTCCACTTT. As protein: CASSQTGGRQVYSPLHF.